The entry that follows covers one T cell receptor (beta chain) sequence. This sample stems from a study of blood T cell repertoires in COVID-19. In the authors' workflow: Amplification from reference gene primers served as the basis for estimated nucleated cell counts. Sequencing was performed with immunoSEQ multiplex PCR; in TCRdb, only in-frame clones are kept and a portion is missing. The V and J calls and the clone size are those of that table, but D and trimming were determined from the DNA. This table has about 130,000 clones, about 91% appearing once. Germline V gene lookup returns CDR1 MDHEN and CDR2 SYDVKM. The CDR3 contains 14 residues. The junction had 9 bases not matched to a gene; V was cut back by 10 bases and J by 5 bases.

This clonotype was obtained from a man aged 45-60 years with acute or convalescent COVID-19. This chain connects TRBV28 to TRBJ2-5; 11 bases match TRBD2. What was sequenced was peripheral blood. This CDR3 reads CATSTPSGGETQYF. The DNA for the CDR3 is TGTGCCACTTCGACCCCTAGCGGGGGGGAGACCCAGTACTTC.